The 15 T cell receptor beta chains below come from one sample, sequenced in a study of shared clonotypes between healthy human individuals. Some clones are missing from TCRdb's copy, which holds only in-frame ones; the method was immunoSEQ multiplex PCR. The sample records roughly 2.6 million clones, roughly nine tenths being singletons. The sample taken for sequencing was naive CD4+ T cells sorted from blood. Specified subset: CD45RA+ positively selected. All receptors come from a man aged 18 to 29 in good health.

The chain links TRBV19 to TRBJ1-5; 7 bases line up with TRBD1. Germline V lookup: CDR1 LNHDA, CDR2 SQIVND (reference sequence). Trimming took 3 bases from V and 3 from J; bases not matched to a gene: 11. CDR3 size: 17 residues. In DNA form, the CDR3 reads TGTGCCAGTAGTATTTCGGCGGGACAGAAGTCCAATCAGCCCCAGCATTTT. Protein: CASSISAGQKSNQPQHF.

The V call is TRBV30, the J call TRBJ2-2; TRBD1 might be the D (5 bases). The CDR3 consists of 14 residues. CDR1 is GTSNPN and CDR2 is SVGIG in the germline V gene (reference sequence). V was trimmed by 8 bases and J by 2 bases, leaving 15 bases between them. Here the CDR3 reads CARRWGRNTGELFF. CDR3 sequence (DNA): TGTGCCCGCCGGTGGGGCAGAAACACCGGGGAGCTGTTTTTT.

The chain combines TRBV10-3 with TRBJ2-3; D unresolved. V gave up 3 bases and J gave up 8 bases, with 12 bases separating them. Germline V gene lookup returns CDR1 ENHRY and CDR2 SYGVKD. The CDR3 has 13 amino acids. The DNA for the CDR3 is TGTGCCATCAGTGAAGGAGTTCCTGGTACGCAGTATTTT. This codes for CAISEGVPGTQYF.

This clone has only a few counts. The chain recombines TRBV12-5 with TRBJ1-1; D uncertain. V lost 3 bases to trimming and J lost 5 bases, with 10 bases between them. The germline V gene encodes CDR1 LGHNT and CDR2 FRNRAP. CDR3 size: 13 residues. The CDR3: CASGLAGSTEAFF. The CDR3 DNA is TGTGCTAGTGGTTTAGCGGGATCGACTGAAGCTTTCTTT.

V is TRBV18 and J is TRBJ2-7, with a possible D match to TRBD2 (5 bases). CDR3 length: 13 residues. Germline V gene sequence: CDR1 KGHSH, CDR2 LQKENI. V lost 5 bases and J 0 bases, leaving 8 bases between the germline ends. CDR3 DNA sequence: TGTGCCAGCTCAGAGGGAAGCTCCTACGAGCAGTACTTC. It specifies CASSEGSSYEQYF.

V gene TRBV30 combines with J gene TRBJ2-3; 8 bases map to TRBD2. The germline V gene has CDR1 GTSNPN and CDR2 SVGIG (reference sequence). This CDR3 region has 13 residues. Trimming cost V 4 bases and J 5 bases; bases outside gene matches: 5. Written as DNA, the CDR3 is TGTGCCTGGAAGTCGGGGGGGCGAGATACGCAGTATTTT. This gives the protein CAWKSGGRDTQYF. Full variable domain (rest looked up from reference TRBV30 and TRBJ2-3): SQTIHQWPATLVQPVGSPLSLECTVEGTSNPNLYWYRQAAGRGLQLLFYSVGIGQISSEVPQNLSASRPQDRQFILSSKKLLLSDSGFYLCAWKSGGRDTQYFGPGTRLTVL.

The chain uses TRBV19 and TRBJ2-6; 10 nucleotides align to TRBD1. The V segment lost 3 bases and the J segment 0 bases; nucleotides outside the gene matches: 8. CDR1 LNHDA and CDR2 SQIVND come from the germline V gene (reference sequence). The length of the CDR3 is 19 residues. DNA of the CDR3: TGTGCCAGTAGTATCTACAGGGGACAGGGGCCCTCTGGGGCCAACGTCCTGACTTTC. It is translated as CASSIYRGQGPSGANVLTF.

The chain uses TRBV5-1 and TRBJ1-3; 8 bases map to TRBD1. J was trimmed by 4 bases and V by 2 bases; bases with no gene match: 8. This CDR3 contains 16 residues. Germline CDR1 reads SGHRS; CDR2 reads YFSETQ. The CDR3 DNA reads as TGCGCCAGCAGCTTCGGCGGGACAGGTGAAGGAAACACCATATATTTT. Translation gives CASSFGGTGEGNTIYF.

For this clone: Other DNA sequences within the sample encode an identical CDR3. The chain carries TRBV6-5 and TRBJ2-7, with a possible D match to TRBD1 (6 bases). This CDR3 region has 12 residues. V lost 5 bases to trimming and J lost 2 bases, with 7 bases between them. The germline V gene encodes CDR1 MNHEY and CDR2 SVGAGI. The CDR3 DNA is TGTGCCAGCAGTCAGGGGCCCTACGAGCAGTACTTC. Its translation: CASSQGPYEQYF.

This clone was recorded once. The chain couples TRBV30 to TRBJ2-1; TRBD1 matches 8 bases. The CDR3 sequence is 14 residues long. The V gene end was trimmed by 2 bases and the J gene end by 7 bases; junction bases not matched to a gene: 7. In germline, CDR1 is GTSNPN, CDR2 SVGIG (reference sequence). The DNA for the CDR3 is TGTGCCTGGAGTCTGAGGACAGGGTGGAATGAGCAGTTCTTC. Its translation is CAWSLRTGWNEQFF.

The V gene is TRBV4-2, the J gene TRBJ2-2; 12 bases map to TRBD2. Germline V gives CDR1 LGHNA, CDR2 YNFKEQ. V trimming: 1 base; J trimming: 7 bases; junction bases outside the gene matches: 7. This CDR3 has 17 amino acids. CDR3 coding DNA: TGTGCCAGCAGCCAAGCCCTAGCGGGGGGGCCTCTCGGGGAGCTGTTTTTT. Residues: CASSQALAGGPLGELFF.

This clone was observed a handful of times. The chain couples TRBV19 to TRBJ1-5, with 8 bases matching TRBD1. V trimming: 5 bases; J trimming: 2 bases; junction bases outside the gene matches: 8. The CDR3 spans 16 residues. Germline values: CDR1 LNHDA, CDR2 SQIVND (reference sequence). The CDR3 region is CASSPQGAYGNQPQHF. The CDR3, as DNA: TGTGCCAGTAGTCCGCAGGGGGCATATGGCAATCAGCCCCAGCATTTT.

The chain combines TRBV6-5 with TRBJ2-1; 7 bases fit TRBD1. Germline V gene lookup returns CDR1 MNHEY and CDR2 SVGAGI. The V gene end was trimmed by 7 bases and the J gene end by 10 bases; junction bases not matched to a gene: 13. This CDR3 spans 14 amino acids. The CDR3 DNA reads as TGTGCCAGCAAACGACAGGCGACAGGGTTCGAGCAGTTCTTC. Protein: CASKRQATGFEQFF.

The CDR3 loop is CASSLFPGNNEQFF. DNA of the CDR3: TGTGCCAGCAGCTTATTTCCGGGGAACAATGAGCAGTTCTTC. This chain joins TRBV5-8 and TRBJ2-1; the D gene is possibly TRBD2 (5 bases). Germline assignment: CDR1 SGHTS and CDR2 YDEGEE. This CDR3 is 14 amino acids long. Trimming took off 2 bases at V and 5 bases at J, with 11 bases between the two ends.

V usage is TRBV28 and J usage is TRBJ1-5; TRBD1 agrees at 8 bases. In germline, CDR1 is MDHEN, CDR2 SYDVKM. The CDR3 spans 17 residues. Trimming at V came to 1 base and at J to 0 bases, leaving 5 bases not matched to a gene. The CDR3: CASSLYRDRYSNQPQHF. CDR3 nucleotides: TGTGCCAGCAGTTTATACCGGGACAGGTATAGCAATCAGCCCCAGCATTTT.